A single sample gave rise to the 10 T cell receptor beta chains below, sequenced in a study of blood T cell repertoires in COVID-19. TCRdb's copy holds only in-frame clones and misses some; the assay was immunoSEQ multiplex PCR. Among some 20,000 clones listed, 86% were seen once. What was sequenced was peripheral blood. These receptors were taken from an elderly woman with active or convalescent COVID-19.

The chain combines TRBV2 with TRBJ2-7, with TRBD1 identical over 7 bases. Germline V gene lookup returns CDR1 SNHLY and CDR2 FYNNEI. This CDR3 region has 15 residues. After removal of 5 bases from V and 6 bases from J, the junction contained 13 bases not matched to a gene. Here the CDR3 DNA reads TGTGCCAGCAGTAAATCAACAGGGGTTTCGACCGAGCAGTACTTC. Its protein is CASSKSTGVSTEQYF.

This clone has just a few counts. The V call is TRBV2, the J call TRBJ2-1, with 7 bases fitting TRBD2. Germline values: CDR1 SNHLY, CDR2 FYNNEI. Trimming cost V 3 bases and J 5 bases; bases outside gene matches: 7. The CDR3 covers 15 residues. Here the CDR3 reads CASSDGTILDNEQFF. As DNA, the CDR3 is TGTGCCAGCAGTGACGGGACTATACTTGACAATGAGCAGTTCTTC. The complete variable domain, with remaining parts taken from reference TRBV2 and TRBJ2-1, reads EPEVTQTPSHQVTQMGQEVILRCVPISNHLYFYWYRQILGQKVEFLVSFYNNEISEKSEIFDDQFSVERPDGSNFTLKIRSTKLEDSAMYFCASSDGTILDNEQFFGPGTRLTVL.

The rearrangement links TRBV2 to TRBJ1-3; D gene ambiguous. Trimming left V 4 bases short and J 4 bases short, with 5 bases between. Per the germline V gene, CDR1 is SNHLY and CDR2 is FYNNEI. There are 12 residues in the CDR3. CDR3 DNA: TGTGCCAGCAGTGTCCAGGGAAACACCATATATTTT. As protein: CASSVQGNTIYF.

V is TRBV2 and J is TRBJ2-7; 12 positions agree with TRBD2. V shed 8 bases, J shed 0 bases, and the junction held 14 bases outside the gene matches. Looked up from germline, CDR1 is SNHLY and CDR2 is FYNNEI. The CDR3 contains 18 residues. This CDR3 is CASPSARLAGASSYEQYF. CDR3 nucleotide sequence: TGTGCCAGCCCCTCCGCCCGACTAGCGGGGGCAAGCTCCTACGAGCAGTACTTC.

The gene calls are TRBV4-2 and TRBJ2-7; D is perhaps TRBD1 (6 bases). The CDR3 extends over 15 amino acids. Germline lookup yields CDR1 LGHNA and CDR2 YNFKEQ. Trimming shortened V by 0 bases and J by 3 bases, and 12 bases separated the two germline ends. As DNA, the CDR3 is TGTGCCAGCAGCCAAGAAAGGGTAGGGGGCTACGAGCAGTACTTC. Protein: CASSQERVGGYEQYF.

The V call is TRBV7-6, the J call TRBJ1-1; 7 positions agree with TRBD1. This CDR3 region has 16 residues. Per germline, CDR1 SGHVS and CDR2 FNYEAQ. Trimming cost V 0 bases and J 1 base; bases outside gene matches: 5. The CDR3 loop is CASSLAGQYTNTEAFF. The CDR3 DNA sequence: TGTGCCAGCAGCTTAGCGGGACAGTATACGAACACTGAAGCTTTCTTT.

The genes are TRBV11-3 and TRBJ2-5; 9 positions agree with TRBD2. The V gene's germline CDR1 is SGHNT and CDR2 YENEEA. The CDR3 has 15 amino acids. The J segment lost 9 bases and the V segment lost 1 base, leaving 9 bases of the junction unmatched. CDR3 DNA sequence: TGTGCCAGCAGCTTAGGGACAGTGGGCGGGGGGGCCCAGTACTTC. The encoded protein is CASSLGTVGGGAQYF.

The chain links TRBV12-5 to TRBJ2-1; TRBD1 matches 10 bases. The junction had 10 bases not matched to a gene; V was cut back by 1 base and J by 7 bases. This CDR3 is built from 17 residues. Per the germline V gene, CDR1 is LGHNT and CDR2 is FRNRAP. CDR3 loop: CASGLGDRGRRGNEQFF. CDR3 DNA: TGTGCTAGTGGTTTGGGTGACAGGGGGCGCCGAGGTAATGAGCAGTTCTTC. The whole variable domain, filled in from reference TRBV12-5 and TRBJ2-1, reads DARVTQTPRHKVTEMGQEVTMRCQPILGHNTVFWYRQTMMQGLELLAYFRNRAPLDDSGMPKDRFSAEMPDATLATLKIQPSEPRDSAVYFCASGLGDRGRRGNEQFFGPGTRLTVL.

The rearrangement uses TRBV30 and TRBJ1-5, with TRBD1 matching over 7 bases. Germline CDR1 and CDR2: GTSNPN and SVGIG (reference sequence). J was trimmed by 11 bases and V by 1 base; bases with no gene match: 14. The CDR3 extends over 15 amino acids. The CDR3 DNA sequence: TGTGCCTGGAGTGCTTCGGGGACAGCAGGTGTGTCCCAGCATTTT. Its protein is CAWSASGTAGVSQHF. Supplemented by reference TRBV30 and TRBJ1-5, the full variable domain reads SQTIHQWPATLVQPVGSPLSLECTVEGTSNPNLYWYRQAAGRGLQLLFYSVGIGQISSEVPQNLSASRPQDRQFILSSKKLLLSDSGFYLCAWSASGTAGVSQHFGDGTRLSIL.

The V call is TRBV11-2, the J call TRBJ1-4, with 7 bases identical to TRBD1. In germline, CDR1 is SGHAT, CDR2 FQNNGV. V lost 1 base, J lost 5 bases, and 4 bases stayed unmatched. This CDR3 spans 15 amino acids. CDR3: CASSLGAGGNEKLFF. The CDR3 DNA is TGTGCCAGCAGCTTAGGGGCAGGGGGGAATGAAAAACTGTTTTTT.